A selection of T cell receptor beta chains follows, all from one sample in a study of T cells in Graves' hyperthyroidism and ophthalmopathy. TCRdb ran MiXCR on the multiplex PCR reads and lists one entry per CDR3 protein. This sample has about 210,000 distinct CDR3 sequences, with 15% to 20% found just once. The sample comprised blood. The receptors come from a man aged 45-65 years with Graves' hyperthyroidism. Each CDR3 is given with its conserved first and last residue. The D gene is left open where the match is weak. Rows may omit the clone size; those that give it use once, few, many or a size class.

j_gene,v_gene,abundance,d_gene,CDR3nt,CDR3aa
TRBJ2-5,TRBV5-1,many,NA,TGCGCCAGCAGCCCGTCCCCGGGACTCGCGAAGACCCAGTACTTC,CASSPSPGLAKTQYF
TRBJ2-7,TRBV27,NA,TRBD1,TGTGCCAGCAGTTTAGTAGTGGGACAGATATACGAGCAGTACTTC,CASSLVVGQIYEQYF
TRBJ2-1,TRBV20-1,NA,NA,TGCAGTGCTAGAGATCGGGGACTGAGCTCCTACAATGAGCAGTTCTTC,CSARDRGLSSYNEQFF
TRBJ2-1,TRBV6-2/TRBV6-3,many,TRBD2,TGTGCCAGCAGTTACTCGACTAGCGGTTCCTACAATGAGCAGTTCTTC,CASSYSTSGSYNEQFF
TRBJ1-6,TRBV25-1,NA,NA,TGTGCCAGCCCCTGGGAGGGGCAGGTGCCTTCACCCCTCCACTTT,CASPWEGQVPSPLHF
TRBJ2-1,TRBV7-2,few,TRBD2,TGTGCCAGCAGCTTAGACCGACTAGCGGGAGGGCGTGAGCAGTTCTTC,CASSLDRLAGGREQFF
TRBJ2-1,TRBV28,NA,TRBD1,TGTGCCACCCTCTTACGGGACAGGCTTAACAATGAGCAGTTCTTC,CATLLRDRLNNEQFF
TRBJ1-2,TRBV19,few,NA,TGTGCCAGTAGTATTAAAGGACACGGATTTTATGGCTACACCTTC,CASSIKGHGFYGYTF
TRBJ1-2,TRBV4-3,NA,NA,TGCGCCAGCAGCCGCCGGGGGTCAAACTATGGCTACACCTTC,CASSRRGSNYGYTF
TRBJ1-2,TRBV29-1,many,NA,TGCAGCGTTGAAGATCGGGAAGCAGCTAACTATGGCTACACCTTC,CSVEDREAANYGYTF
TRBJ2-2,TRBV7-9,NA,NA,TGTGCCAGCAGCCTCCGCAGGGACGGGGAGCTGTTTTTT,CASSLRRDGELFF
TRBJ2-2,TRBV12-3/TRBV12-4,few,NA,TGTGCCAGCAGCCCCGACCGCCTTAACGCCGGGGAGCTGTTTTTT,CASSPDRLNAGELFF
TRBJ2-3,TRBV25-1,few,NA,TGTGCCAGCAGTGACAGGCAGGTCCGTCTCAAAGATACGCAGTATTTT,CASSDRQVRLKDTQYF
TRBJ2-3,TRBV5-1,NA,TRBD2,TGCGCCAGCAGCCGCCTCAGCGGGAGGACAGATACGCAGTATTTT,CASSRLSGRTDTQYF
TRBJ2-7,TRBV7-2,NA,TRBD1,TGTGCCAGCAGCGCGACAGGGTACGAGCAGTACTTC,CASSATGYEQYF
TRBJ1-2,TRBV6-5,many,NA,TGTGCCAGCAGTTACTCCGGGGCCCGGCACTATGGCTACACCTTC,CASSYSGARHYGYTF
TRBJ2-2,TRBV3-1,NA,NA,TGTGCCAGCAGGCCAGCGAACACCGGGGAGCTGTTTTTT,CASRPANTGELFF